This T cell receptor beta chain is drawn from a study of shared clonotypes between healthy human individuals. Study-wide context: CD4 naive cells filled three plates per donor, CD4 memory three, CD8 naive two and CD8 memory one. Overall study results and limits: Rarefaction gave evidence that sorted-subset sequencing remained incomplete despite large depth. Researchers found naive subsets generally carried larger estimated richness than memory subsets.

Turning to this clone: Its antigen remains unidentified.

CDR3 length: 14 amino acids. Germline CDR1 and CDR2: SGHTS and YDEGEE. V lost 4 bases, J lost 6 bases, and 13 bases lay in between. TCRdb's table, derived via immunoSEQ multiplex PCR, lists solely in-frame clones and lacks some. In the table there are 300,000 to 400,000 clones, 73% of which are singletons. Source material: memory CD4+ T cells sorted from blood. Subset meaning: CD45RA-negative fraction. J is TRBJ1-4 and V is TRBV5-8, with a tentative D call TRBD1 (6 bases). The source is a man aged 25-45 years in good health. Written as DNA, the CDR3 is TGTGCCAGCAGCCACGGGGGGGGCTATGAAAAACTGTTTTTT. This encodes CASSHGGGYEKLFF.